The TCR beta chain described here comes from a study of T-cell reconstitution after alpha-beta-depleted transplantation in children. Study findings and constraints: Newly made T cells mostly supplied T-cell counts and diversity one year after transplant. It was surviving recipient T cells and thymic progenitors that gave some patients high TCRbeta diversity at day 60. Reportedly, roughly two months post-transplant, alpha-beta T cells arose from several hundred expanded graft clones.

Unique molecular identifiers tagged the TCRbeta library. TCRdb reprocessed the PCR reads with MiXCR, giving one entry per CDR3 protein. The sample gives over 400,000 distinct CDR3 sequences, roughly 43% of which show up once; around a quarter is in the top ten. To note about this clonotype: Antigen unknown. Possible read error: a much larger clone is one base away.

The sequences come from PBMCs, collected before TCRalphabeta/CD19-depleted stem cell transplant. The receptor was isolated from a girl aged 2 to 10 with aplastic anemia, due to receive a stem cell transplant.

The CDR3 DNA reads as TGTGCCTGCAGCCAAGATGGACAAGACCAAGAGACCCAGTACTTC. It yields the protein CACSQDGQDQETQYF. The V and J genes are TRBV4-2 and TRBJ2-5; D perhaps matches TRBD1 (5 bases). Germline loops: CDR1 LGHNA, CDR2 YNFKEQ. CDR3 size: 15 residues.